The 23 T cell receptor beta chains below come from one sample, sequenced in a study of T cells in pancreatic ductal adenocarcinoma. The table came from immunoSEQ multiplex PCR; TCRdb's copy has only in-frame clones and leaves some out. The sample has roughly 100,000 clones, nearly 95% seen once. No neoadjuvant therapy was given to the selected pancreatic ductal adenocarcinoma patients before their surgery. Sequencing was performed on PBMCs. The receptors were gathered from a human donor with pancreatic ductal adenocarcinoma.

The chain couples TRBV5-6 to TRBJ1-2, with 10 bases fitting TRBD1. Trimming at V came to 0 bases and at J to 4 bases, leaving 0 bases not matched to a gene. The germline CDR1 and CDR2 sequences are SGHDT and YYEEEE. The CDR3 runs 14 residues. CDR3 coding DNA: TGTGCCAGCAGCTTGGGGACAGGGGGCTATGGCTACACCTTC. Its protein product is CASSLGTGGYGYTF.

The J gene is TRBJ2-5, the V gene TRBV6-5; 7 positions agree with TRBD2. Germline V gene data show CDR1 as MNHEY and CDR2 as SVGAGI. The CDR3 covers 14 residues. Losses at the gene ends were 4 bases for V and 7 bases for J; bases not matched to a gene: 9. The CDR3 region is CASSFSGPGGTQYF. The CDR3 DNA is TGTGCCAGCAGTTTTTCGGGCCCGGGGGGGACCCAGTACTTC.

The CDR3 bases are TGTGCCAGCAGGTTTCTATACGAGCAGTACTTC. Translation gives CASRFLYEQYF. The gene calls are TRBV27 and TRBJ2-7; D is unresolved. The CDR3 totals 11 residues. The V gene's germline CDR1 is MNHEY and CDR2 SMNVEV (reference sequence). V was clipped by 6 bases and J by 4 bases, with 7 bases between them.

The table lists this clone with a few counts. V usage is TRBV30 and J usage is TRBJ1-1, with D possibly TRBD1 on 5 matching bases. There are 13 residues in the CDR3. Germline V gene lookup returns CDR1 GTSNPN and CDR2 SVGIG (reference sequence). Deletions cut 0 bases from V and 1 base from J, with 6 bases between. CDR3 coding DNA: TGTGCCTGGAGTGTACAGGCGAACACTGAAGCTTTCTTT. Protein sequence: CAWSVQANTEAFF.

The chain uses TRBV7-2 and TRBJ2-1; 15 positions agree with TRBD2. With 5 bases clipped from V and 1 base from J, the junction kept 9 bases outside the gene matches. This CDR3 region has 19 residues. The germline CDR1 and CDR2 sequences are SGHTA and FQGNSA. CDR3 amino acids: CASSPWTSGRAISYNEQFF. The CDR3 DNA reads TGTGCCAGCAGCCCCTGGACTAGCGGGAGGGCCATTTCCTACAATGAGCAGTTCTTC.

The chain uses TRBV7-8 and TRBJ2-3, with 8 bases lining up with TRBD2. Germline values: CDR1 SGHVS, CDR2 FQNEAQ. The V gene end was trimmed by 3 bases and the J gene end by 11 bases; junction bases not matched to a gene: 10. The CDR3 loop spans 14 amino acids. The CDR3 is CASSFGQPLAGQYF. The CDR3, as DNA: TGTGCCAGCAGCTTCGGACAGCCTCTAGCGGGGCAGTATTTT.

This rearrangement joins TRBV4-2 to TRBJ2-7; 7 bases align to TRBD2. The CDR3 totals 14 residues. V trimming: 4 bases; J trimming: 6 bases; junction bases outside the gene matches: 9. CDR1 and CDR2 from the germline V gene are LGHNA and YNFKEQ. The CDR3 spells CASSPQRDGGEQYF. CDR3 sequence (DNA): TGTGCCAGCAGCCCCCAGCGGGACGGTGGCGAGCAGTACTTC.

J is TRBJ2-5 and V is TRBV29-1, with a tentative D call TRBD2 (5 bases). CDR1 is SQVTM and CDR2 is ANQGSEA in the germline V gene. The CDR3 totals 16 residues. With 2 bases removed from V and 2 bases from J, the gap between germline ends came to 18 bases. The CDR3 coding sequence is TGCAGCGTTGAATGGAGGAAAAGGGCCCCGCAAGAGACCCAGTACTTC. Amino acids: CSVEWRKRAPQETQYF.

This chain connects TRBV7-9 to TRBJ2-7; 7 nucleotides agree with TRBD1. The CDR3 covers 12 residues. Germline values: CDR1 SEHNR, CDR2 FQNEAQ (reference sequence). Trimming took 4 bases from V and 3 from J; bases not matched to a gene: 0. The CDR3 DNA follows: TGTGCCAGCAGCTGGGACAGCTACGAGCAGTACTTC. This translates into CASSWDSYEQYF.

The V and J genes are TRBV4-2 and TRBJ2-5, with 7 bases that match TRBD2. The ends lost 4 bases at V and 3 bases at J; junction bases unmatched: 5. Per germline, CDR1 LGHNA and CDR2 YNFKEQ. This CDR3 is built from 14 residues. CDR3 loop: CASSPSGVEETQYF. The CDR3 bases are TGTGCCAGCAGCCCCAGCGGGGTTGAAGAGACCCAGTACTTC.

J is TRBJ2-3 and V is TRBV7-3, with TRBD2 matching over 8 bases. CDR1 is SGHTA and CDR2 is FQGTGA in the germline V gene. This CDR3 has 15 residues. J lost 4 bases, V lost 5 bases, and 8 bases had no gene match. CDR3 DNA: TGTGCCAGCAGCCAGGCGGGGGGCATTGCAGATACGCAGTATTTT. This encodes CASSQAGGIADTQYF.

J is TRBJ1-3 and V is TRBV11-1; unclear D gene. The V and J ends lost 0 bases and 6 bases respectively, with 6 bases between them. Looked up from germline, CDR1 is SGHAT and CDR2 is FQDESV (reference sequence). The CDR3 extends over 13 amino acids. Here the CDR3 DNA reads TGTGCCAGCAGCTTAGCGCAACAAAACACCATATATTTT. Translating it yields CASSLAQQNTIYF.

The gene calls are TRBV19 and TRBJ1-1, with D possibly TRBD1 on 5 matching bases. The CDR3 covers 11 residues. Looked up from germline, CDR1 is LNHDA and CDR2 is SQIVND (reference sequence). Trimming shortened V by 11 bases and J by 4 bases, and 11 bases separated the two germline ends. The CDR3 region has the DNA TGTGCCGCCGGGGGGTTCACTGAAGCTTTCTTT. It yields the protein CAAGGFTEAFF.

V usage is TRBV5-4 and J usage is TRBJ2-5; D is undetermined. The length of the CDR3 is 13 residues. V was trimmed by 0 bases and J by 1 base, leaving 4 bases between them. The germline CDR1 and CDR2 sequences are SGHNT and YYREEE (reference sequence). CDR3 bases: TGTGCCAGCAGCTTGGTCAGCCAAGAGACCCAGTACTTC. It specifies CASSLVSQETQYF. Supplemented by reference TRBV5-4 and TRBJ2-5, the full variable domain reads ETGVTQSPTHLIKTRGQQVTLRCSSQSGHNTVSWYQQALGQGPQFIFQYYREEENGRGNFPPRFSGLQFPNYSSELNVNALELDDSALYLCASSLVSQETQYFGPGTRLLVL.

DNA for the CDR3: TGTGCCAGCAGCTCTGGGGAAGGGAGTAATAAGGAGACCCAGTACTTC. It codes for CASSSGEGSNKETQYF. The chain uses TRBV13 and TRBJ2-5; TRBD2 is a possible D gene (5 bases). Trimming removed 4 bases from V and 5 bases from J, with 20 bases in between. The germline CDR1 and CDR2 sequences are PRHDT and FYEKMQ (reference sequence). CDR3 size: 16 residues.

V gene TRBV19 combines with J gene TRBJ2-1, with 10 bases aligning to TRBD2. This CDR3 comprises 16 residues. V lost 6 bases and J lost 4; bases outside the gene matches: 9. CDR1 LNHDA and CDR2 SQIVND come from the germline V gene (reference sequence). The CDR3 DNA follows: TGTGCCAGTAGCCGAAAGCGGGAGGGCCCTTACAATGAGCAGTTCTTC. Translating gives CASSRKREGPYNEQFF.

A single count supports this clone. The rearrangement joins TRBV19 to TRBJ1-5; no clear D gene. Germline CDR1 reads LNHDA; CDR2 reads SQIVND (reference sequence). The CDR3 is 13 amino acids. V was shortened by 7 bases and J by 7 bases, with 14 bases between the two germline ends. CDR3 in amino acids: CASTPEVEQPQHF. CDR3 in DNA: TGTGCCAGTACCCCCGAGGTCGAACAGCCCCAGCATTTT.

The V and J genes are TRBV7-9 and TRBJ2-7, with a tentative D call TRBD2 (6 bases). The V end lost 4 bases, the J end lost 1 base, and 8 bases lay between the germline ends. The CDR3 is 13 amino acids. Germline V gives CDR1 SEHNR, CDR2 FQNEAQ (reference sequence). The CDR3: CASSYGTSYEQYF. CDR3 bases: TGTGCCAGCAGCTATGGGACTTCCTACGAGCAGTACTTC.

The CDR3 loop is CASRWTGGTSYEQYF. CDR3 nucleotide sequence: TGTGCCAGCAGGTGGACAGGGGGAACCTCCTACGAGCAGTACTTC. The V and J genes are TRBV6-1 and TRBJ2-7; 10 bases are shared with TRBD1. CDR1 and CDR2 from the germline V gene are MNHNS and SASEGT. Losses at the gene ends were 6 bases for V and 0 bases for J; bases not matched to a gene: 5. The CDR3 sequence is 15 residues long.

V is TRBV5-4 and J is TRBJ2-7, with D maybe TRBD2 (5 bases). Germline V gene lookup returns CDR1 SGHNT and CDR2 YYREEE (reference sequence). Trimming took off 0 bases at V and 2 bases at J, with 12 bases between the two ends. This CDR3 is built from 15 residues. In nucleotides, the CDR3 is TGTGCCAGCAGCTTGGGAGGGATTGGGGCCTACGAGCAGTACTTC. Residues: CASSLGGIGAYEQYF.

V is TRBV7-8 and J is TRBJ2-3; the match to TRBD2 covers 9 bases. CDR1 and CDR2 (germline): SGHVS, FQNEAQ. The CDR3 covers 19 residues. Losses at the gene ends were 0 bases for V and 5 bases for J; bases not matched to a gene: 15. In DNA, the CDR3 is TGTGCCAGCAGCTTAGCGGGCTTCGGCGGGAGGGCCATTCAAGATACGCAGTATTTT. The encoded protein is CASSLAGFGGRAIQDTQYF.

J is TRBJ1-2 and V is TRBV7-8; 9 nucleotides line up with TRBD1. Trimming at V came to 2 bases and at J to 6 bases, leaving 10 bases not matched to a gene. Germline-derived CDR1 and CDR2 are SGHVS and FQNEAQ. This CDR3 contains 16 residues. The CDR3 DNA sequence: TGTGCCAGCAGCTTAACGGCGTTCGGACAGGGGAATGGCTACACCTTC. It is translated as CASSLTAFGQGNGYTF.

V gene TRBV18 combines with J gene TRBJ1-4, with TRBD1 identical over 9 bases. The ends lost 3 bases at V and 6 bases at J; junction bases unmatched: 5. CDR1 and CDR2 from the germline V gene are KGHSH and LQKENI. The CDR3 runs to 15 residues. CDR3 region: CASSPRTGEDEKLFF. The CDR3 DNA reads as TGTGCCAGCTCACCGAGGACAGGGGAGGATGAAAAACTGTTTTTT. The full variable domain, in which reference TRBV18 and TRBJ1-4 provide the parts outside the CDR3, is NAGVMQNPRHLVRRRGQEARLRCSPMKGHSHVYWYRQLPEEGLKFMVYLQKENIIDESGMPKERFSAEFPKEGPSILRIQQVVRGDSAAYFCASSPRTGEDEKLFFGSGTQLSVL.